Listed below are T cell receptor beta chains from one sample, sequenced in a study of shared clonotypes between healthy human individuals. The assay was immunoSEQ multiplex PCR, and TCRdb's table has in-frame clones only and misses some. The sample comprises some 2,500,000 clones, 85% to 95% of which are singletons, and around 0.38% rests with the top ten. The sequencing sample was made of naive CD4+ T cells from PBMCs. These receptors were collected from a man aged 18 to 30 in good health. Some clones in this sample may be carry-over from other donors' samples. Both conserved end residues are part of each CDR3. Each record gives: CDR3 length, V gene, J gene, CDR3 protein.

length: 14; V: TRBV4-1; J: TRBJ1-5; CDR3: CASSQDQGGQPQHF
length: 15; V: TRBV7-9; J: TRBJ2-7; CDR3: CASSPLAGATYEQYF
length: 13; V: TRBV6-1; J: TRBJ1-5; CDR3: CASSEEMNQPQHF
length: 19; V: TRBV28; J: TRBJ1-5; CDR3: CASSSLDRGNSVRSQPQHF
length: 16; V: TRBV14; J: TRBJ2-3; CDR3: CASSHILGQSTDTQYF
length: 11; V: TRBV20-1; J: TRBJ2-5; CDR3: CSARAGETQYF
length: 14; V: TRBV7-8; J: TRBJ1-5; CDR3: CASSRDRPNQPQHF
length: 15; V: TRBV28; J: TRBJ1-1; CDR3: CASSRRRDLNTEAFF
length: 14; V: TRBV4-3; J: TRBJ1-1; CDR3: CASSQVSRNTEAFF
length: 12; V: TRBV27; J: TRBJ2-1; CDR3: CASSSHWNEQFF
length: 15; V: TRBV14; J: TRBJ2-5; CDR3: CASSRQGSQQETQYF
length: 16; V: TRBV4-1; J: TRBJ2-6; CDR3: CASRGAEASGANVLTF
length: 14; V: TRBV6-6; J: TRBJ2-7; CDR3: CASSSPLTSYEQYF
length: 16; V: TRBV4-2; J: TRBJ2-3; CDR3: CASSYGSGISTDTQYF
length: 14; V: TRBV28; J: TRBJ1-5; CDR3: CASSSYMDNQPQHF
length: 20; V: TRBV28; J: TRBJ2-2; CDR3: CASSLTKEGERAYVDGELFF
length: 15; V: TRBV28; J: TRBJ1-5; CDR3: CASSLSGRSNQPQHF
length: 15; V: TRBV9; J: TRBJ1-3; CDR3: CASSVGRADGNTIYF
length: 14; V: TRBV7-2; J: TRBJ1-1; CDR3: CASSQQGFRTEAFF
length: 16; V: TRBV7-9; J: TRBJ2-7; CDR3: CASSPTPSGSIHEQYF
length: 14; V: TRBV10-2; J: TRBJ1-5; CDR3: CASTRGFLAQPQHF
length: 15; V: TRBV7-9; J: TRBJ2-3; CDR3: CASSLAISGKDTQYF
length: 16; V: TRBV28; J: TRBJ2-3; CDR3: CASSSPDRSGADTQYF
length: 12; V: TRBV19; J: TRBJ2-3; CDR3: CASSASGDTQYF
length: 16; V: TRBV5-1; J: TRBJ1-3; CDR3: CASSQTGLGAGNTIYF
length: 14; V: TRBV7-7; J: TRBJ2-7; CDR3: CASSTLAGGSEQYF
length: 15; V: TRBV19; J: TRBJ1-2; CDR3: CASSRGLGQPYGYTF
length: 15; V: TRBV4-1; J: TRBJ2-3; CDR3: CASSQGGLTPDTQYF
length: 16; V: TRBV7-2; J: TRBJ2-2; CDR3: CASSYAAGLTAGELFF
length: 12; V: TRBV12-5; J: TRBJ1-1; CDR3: CASGSHITEAFF
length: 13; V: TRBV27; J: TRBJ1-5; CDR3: CASSPPGNQPQHF
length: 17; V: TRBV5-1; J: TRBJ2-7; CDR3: CASSPGFRDRRAYEQYF
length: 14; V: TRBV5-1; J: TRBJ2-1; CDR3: CASSPSGHPDEQFF
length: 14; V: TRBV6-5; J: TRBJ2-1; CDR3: CASATRTSYNEQFF
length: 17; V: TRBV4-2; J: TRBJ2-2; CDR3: CASSQERLASRTGELFF
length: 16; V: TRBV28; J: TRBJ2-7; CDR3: CASSTRKSQNSYEQYF
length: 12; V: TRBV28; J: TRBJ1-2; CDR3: CASGTGVYGYTF
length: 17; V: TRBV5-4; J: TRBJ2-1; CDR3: CASSKGLAGGTYNEQFF
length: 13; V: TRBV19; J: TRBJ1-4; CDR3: CASIATGNEKLFF
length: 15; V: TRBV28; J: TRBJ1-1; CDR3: CASSLPIEGNTEAFF
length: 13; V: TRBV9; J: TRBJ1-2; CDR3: CASSLQGNYGYTF
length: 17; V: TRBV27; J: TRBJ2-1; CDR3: CASSHDRLDESYNEQFF
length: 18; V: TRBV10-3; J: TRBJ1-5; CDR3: CAISESGPPQGAGQPQHF
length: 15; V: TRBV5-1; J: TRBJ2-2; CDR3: CASSPLAGAAGELFF
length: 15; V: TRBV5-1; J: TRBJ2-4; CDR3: CASSIGTSGGNIQYF
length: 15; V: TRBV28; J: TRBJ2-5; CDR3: CASSATRGPGETQYF
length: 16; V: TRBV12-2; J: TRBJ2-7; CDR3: CASRPRSMTGRYEQYF
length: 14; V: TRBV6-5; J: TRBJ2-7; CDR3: CASSYSARGYEQYF
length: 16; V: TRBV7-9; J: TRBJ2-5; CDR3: CASSLGLAGGGETQYF
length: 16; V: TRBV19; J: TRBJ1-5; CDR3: CASLPQGDGGNQPQHF
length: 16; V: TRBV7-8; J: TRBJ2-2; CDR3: CASSLAVGFNTGELFF
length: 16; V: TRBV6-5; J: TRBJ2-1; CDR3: CASSYARSGRRHEQFF
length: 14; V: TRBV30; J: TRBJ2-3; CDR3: CAWRSGRTTDTQYF
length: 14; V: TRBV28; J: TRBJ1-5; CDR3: CASSSEGLDQPQHF
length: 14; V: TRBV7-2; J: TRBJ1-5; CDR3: CASSPEVGNQPQHF
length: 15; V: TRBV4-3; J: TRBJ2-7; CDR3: CASSRWGGSAYEQYF
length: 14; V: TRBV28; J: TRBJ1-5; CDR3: CASSFQPRNQPQHF
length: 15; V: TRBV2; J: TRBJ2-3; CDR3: CASSLGLAGTDTQYF
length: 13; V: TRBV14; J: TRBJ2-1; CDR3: CASSQDLGDEQFF
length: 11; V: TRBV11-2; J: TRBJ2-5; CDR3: CASSFIETQYF